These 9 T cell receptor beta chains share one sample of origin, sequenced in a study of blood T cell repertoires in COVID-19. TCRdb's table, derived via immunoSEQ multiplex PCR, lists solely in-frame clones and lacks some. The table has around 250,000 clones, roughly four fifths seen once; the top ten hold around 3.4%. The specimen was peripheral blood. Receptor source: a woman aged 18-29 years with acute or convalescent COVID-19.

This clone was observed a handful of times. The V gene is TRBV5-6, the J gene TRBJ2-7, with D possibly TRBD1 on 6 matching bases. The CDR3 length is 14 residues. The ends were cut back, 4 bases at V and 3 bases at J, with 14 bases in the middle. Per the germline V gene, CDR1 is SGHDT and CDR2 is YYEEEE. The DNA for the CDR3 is TGTGCCAGCAGCGCATCGGACAGAGACTACGAGCAGTACTTC. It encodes CASSASDRDYEQYF.

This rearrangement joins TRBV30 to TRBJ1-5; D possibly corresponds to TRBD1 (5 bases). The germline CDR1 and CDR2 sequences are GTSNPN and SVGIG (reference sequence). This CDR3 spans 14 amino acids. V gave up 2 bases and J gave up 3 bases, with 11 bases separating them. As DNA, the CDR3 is TGTGCCTGGAGTTTCGGGGGTTACAATCAGCCCCAGCATTTT. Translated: CAWSFGGYNQPQHF. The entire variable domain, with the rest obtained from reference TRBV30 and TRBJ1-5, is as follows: SQTIHQWPATLVQPVGSPLSLECTVEGTSNPNLYWYRQAAGRGLQLLFYSVGIGQISSEVPQNLSASRPQDRQFILSSKKLLLSDSGFYLCAWSFGGYNQPQHFGDGTRLSIL.

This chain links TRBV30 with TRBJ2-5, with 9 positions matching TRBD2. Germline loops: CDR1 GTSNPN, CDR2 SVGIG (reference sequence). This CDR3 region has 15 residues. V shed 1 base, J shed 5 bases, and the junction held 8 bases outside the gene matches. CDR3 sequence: CAWSEGGLAHETQYF. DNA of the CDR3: TGTGCCTGGAGTGAGGGGGGACTAGCCCACGAGACCCAGTACTTC.

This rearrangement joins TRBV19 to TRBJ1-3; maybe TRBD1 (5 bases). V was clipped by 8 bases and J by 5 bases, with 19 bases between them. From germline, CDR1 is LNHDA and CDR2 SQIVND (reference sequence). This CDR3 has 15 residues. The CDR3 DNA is TGTGCCAGTTCCTCGCTTGGGGGGAGTCGAAACACCATATATTTT. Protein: CASSSLGGSRNTIYF.

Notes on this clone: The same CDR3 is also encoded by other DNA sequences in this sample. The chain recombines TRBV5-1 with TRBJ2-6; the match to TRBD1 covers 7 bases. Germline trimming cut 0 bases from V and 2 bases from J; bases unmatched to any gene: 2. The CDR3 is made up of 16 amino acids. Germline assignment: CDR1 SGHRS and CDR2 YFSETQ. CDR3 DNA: TGCGCCAGCAGCTTGGTAGGGGGCCCTGGGGCCAACGTCCTGACTTTC. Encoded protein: CASSLVGGPGANVLTF.

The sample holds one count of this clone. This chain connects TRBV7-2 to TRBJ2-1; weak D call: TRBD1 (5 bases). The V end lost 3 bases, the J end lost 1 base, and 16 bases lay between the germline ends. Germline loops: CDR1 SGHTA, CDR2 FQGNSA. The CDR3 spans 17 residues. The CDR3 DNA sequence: TGTGCCAGCAGCTTCACCAGGGAATGGGTTTCCTACAATGAGCAGTTCTTC. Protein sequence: CASSFTREWVSYNEQFF. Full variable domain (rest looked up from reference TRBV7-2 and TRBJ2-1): GAGVSQSPSNKVTEKGKDVELRCDPISGHTALYWYRQSLGQGLEFLIYFQGNSAPDKSGLPSDRFSAERTGGSVSTLTIQRTQQEDSAVYLCASSFTREWVSYNEQFFGPGTRLTVL.

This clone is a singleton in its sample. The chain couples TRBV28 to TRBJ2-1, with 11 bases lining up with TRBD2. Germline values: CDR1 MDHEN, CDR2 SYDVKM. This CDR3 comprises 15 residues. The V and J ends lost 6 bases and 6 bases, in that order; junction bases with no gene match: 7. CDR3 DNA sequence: TGTGCCAGCAGCCTTAGCGGGAGGGCTATCAATGAGCAGTTCTTC. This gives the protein CASSLSGRAINEQFF.

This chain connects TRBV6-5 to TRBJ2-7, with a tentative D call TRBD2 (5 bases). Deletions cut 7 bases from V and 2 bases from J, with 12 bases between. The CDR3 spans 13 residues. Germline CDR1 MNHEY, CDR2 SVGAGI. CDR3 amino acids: CASITWRTYEQYF. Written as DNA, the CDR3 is TGTGCCAGCATAACCTGGAGGACCTACGAGCAGTACTTC.

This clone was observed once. The CDR3 DNA is TGCGCCAGCAGCTTGGGTTTATGGGGAGATGGCGAGCAGTACTTC. Its protein is CASSLGLWGDGEQYF. The V call is TRBV5-1, the J call TRBJ2-7; possible D gene TRBD2, 5 bases. The CDR3 has 15 residues. V gave up 0 bases and J gave up 6 bases, with 16 bases separating them. Germline-derived CDR1 and CDR2 are SGHRS and YFSETQ.